This TCR beta chain stems from a study of T cell responses to AZD1222 COVID-19 vaccine. Findings and limits, study-wide: Among the donors, most were white British and more were female, and clonal diversity was possibly underestimated. Spike-specific TCR breadth and depth grew following two AZD1222 doses.

Germline CDR1 and CDR2: MNHNY and SVGAGI (reference sequence). V lost 6 bases and J 5 bases, leaving 11 bases between the germline ends. This CDR3 spans 13 amino acids. TCRdb keeps only in-frame clones here, not all; method: immunoSEQ multiplex PCR. In the table there are more than 110,000 clones, around nine tenths of which are singletons. Regarding this clone: The antigen is undetermined.

This sequence joins TRBV6-6 and TRBJ1-5, with D unresolved. This clonotype was obtained from an adult in good health. Sequences were derived from peripheral blood, sampled on day 0 of AZD1222 vaccination. CDR3 nucleotides: TGTGCCAGCAGAGACAAAATGGATCAGCCCCAGCATTTT. It yields the protein CASRDKMDQPQHF.